The 8 T cell receptor beta chains listed next were all sequenced from one sample in a study of cytomegalovirus exposure and HLA in healthy donors (dated by TCRdb to 2015 to 2018). The library was built by means of the immunoSEQ multiplex PCR assay. For the multiplex PCR, a mixture combining 60 forward primers for TCR Vbeta segments and 13 reverse primers for TCR Jbeta segments was used. In its TCRdb copy, this immuneACCESS table keeps in-frame sequences only and misses some clones. Where compared with another copy, unresolved V genes explain less than half of these, and the others have no known cause. The sample table lists tens of thousands of clones, about 74% of them with a count of one. Roughly 20% of the sample is in the top ten clones. Sample: PBMCs. Source of these receptors: a woman in her twenties or thirties in good health and CMV-seropositive.

This sequence joins TRBV7-6 and TRBJ2-1; the D gene is possibly TRBD2 (6 bases). Germline V gene data show CDR1 as SGHVS and CDR2 as FNYEAQ. The CDR3 consists of 12 residues. Trimming cost V 5 bases and J 9 bases, with 11 bases left between them. The CDR3 DNA is TGTGCCAGCAGCACCAGGAGGGGTGAGCAGTTCTTC. It translates to CASSTRRGEQFF.

A few counts support this clone. The CDR3 here is CATSRDAGAGDIQYF. CDR3 nucleotides: TGTGCCACCAGCAGAGATGCGGGGGCGGGAGACATTCAGTACTTC. The chain links TRBV15 to TRBJ2-4; maybe TRBD2 (7 bases). CDR3 length: 15 amino acids. Per germline, CDR1 LNHNV and CDR2 YYDKDF (reference sequence). V was pared by 0 bases and J by 8 bases, with 14 bases between. Looking up the rest from reference TRBV15 and TRBJ2-4 gives the full variable domain: DAMVIQNPRYQVTQFGKPVTLSCSQTLNHNVMYWYQQKSSQAPKLLFHYYDKDFNNEADTPDNFQSRRPNTSFCFLDIRSPGLGDTAMYLCATSRDAGAGDIQYFGAGTRLSVL.

The V and J genes are TRBV29-1 and TRBJ2-2; no clear D gene. The germline gives CDR1 SQVTM, CDR2 ANQGSEA. Trimming took 3 bases from V and 4 from J, leaving 12 bases between them. CDR3 length: 14 residues. The chain's CDR3 is CSVDGPLSTGELFF. The DNA for the CDR3 is TGCAGCGTTGATGGTCCCCTAAGCACCGGGGAGCTGTTTTTT.

CDR3 bases: TGTGCCAGCAGCCAGAGACAGGGGGTAGGCGAGCAGTACTTC. Translation gives CASSQRQGVGEQYF. The chain employs TRBV11-2 and TRBJ2-7; 9 nucleotides agree with TRBD1. The CDR3 consists of 14 residues. In germline, CDR1 is SGHAT, CDR2 FQNNGV. The junction had 8 bases not matched to a gene; V was cut back by 5 bases and J by 6 bases.

The V call is TRBV6-6, the J call TRBJ2-6, with D possibly being TRBD2 (6 bases). Germline CDR1 MNHNY, CDR2 SVGAGI (reference sequence). This CDR3 comprises 15 residues. The germline V and J ends were trimmed by 2 bases and 1 base, with 6 bases remaining between them. CDR3 residues: CASSYGGSGANVLTF. In DNA, the CDR3 is TGTGCCAGCAGTTACGGAGGGTCTGGGGCCAACGTCCTGACTTTC.

This clone was detected a few times. The gene calls are TRBV6-4 and TRBJ1-2, with 9 bases identical to TRBD1. The germline gives CDR1 MRHNA, CDR2 SNTAGT. With V trimmed by 7 bases and J by 5 bases, 8 bases remained unmatched. There are 14 residues in the CDR3. The CDR3 coding sequence is TGTGCCAGCACCCGGGACAGGGCGAGATATGGCTACACCTTC. This sequence encodes CASTRDRARYGYTF.

This clone appeared a single time. V gene TRBV9 combines with J gene TRBJ1-3; D possibly corresponds to TRBD1 (6 bases). Trimming shortened V by 4 bases and J by 2 bases, and 13 bases separated the two germline ends. CDR1 and CDR2 (germline): SGDLS, YYNGEE. This CDR3 is 15 amino acids long. The CDR3 sequence is CASSFQQGTGNTIYF. The CDR3 DNA follows: TGTGCCAGCAGCTTCCAACAGGGAACTGGAAACACCATATATTTT.

This rearrangement joins TRBV10-1 to TRBJ2-1; the match to TRBD2 covers 12 bases. The CDR3 loop spans 14 amino acids. Germline assignment: CDR1 WNHNN and CDR2 SYGVQD (reference sequence). V dropped 3 bases and J dropped 7; count of bases not matched to a gene: 1. The CDR3 DNA is TGCGCCAGCAGTGAAACTAGCGGGAGGAATGAGCAGTTCTTC. Translated: CASSETSGRNEQFF.